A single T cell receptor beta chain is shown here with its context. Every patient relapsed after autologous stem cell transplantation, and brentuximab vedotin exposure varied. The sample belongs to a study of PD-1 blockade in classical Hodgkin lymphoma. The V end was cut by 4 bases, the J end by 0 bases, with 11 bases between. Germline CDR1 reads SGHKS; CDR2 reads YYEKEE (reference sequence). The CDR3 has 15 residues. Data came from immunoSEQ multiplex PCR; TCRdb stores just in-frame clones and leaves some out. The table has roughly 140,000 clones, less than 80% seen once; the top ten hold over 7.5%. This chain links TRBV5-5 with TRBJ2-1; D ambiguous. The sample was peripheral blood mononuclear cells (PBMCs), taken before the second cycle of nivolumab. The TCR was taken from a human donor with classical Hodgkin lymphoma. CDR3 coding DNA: TGTGCCAGCAGCCGACCCCTGAGCTCCTACAATGAGCAGTTCTTC. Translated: CASSRPLSSYNEQFF.